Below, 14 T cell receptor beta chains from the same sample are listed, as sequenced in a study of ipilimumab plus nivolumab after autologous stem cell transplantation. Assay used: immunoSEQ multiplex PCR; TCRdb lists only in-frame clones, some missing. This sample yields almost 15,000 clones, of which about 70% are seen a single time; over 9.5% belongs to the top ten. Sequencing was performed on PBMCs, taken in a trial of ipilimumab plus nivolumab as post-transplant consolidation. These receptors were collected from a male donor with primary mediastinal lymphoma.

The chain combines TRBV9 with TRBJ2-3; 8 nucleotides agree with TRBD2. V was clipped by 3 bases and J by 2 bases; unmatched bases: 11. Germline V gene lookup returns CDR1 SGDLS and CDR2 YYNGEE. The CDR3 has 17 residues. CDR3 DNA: TGTGCCAGCAGCGCTCCGCGCGGGAGGTACTTCACAGATACGCAGTATTTT. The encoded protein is CASSAPRGRYFTDTQYF.

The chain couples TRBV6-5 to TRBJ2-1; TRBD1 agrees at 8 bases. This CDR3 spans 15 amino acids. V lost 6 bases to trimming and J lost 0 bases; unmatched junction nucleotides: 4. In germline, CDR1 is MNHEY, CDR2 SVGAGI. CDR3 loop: CASRLTGDSYNEQFF. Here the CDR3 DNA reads TGTGCCAGCAGATTGACAGGGGACTCCTACAATGAGCAGTTCTTC.

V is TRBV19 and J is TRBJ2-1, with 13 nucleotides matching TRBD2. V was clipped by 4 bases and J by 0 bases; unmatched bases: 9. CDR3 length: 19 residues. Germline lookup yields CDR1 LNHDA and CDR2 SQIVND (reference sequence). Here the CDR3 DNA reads TGTGCCAGTAGTACCCCGGTACTAGCGGGGGGGAACTCCTACAATGAGCAGTTCTTC. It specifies CASSTPVLAGGNSYNEQFF.

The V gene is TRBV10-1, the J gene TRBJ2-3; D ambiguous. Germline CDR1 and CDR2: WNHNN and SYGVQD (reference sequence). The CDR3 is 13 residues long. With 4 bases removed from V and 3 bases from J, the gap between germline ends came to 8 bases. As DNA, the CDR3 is TGCGCCAGCAGTGTTGCGGATACAGATACGCAGTATTTT. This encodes CASSVADTDTQYF.

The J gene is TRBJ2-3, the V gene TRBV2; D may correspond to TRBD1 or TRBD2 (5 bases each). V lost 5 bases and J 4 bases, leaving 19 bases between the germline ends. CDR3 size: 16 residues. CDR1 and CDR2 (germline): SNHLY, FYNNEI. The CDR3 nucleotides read TGTGCCAGCAGTCCCCTTTACGTGGGACCCGCAGATACGCAGTATTTT. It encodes CASSPLYVGPADTQYF.

The CDR3: CSAGHTGELFF. The CDR3 region has the DNA TGCAGCGCCGGTCACACCGGGGAGCTGTTTTTT. J is TRBJ2-2 and V is TRBV29-1; no clear D gene. Trimming shortened V by 7 bases and J by 3 bases, and 6 bases separated the two germline ends. CDR3 size: 11 residues. Germline CDR1 and CDR2: SQVTM and ANQGSEA.

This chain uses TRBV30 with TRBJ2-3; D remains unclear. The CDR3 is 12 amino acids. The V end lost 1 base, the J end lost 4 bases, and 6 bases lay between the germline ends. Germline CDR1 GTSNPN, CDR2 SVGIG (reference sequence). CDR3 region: CAWSGQSDTQYF. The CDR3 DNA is TGTGCCTGGAGTGGCCAGTCAGATACGCAGTATTTT.

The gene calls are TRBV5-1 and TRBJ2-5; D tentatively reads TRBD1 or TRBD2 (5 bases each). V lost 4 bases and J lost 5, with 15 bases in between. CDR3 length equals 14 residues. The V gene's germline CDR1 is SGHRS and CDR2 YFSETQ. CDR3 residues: CASSRGQVRETQYF. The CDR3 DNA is TGCGCCAGCAGCCGGGGCCAAGTCCGGGAGACCCAGTACTTC.

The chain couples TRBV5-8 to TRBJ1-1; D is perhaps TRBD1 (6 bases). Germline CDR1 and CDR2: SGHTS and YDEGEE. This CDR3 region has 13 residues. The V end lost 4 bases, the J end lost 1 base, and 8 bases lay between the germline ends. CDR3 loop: CASSKTGNTEAFF. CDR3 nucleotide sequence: TGTGCCAGCAGCAAGACAGGGAACACTGAAGCTTTCTTT.

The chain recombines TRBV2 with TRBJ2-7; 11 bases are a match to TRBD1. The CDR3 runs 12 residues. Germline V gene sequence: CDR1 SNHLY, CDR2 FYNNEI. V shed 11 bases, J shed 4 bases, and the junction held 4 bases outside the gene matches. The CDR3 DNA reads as TGTGCCGGGGACAGGGGGGAATACGAGCAGTACTTC. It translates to CAGDRGEYEQYF.

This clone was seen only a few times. This CDR3 is CASSLNSEAFF. Here the CDR3 DNA reads TGTGCCAGCAGTTTGAATAGTGAAGCTTTCTTT. The chain joins TRBV6-6 to TRBJ1-1; D not certain. The CDR3 spans 11 residues. CDR1 is MNHNY, CDR2 SVGAGI, per germline (reference sequence). The V gene lost 4 bases and the J gene lost 7 bases, with 7 bases spanning the gap.

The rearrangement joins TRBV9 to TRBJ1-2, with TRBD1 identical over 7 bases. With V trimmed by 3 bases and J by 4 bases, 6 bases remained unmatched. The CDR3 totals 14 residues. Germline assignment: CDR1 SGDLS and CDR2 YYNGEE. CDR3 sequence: CASSDTGVFYGYTF. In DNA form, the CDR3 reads TGTGCCAGCAGCGATACAGGGGTTTTCTATGGCTACACCTTC.

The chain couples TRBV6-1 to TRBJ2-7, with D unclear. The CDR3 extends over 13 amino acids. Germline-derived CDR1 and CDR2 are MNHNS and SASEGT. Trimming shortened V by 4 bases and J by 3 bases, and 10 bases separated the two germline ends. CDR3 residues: CASSGPWGYEQYF. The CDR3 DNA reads TGTGCCAGCAGTGGGCCTTGGGGCTACGAGCAGTACTTC.

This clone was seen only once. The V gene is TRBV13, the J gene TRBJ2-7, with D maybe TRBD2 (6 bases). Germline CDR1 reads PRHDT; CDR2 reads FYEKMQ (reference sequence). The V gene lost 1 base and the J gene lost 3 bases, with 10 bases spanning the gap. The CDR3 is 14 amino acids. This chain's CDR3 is CASSLAGGFYEQYF. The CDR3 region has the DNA TGTGCCAGCAGCTTAGCTGGAGGGTTCTACGAGCAGTACTTC.